These T cell receptor beta chains were read from a single sample in a study of blood T cells in healthy people across ages. TCRdb reprocessed the 5' RACE reads via MiXCR and lists one record per CDR3 protein. Seen here are more than 1,400,000 distinct CDR3 sequences, roughly 45% observed once, and the top ten hold 7.9%. Sequenced input: blood. The receptor set was obtained from a woman under 30 in good health. CDR3s include the opening cysteine and the closing phenylalanine or tryptophan. The order of the fields is clone size, V gene, J gene, D gene, CDR3 DNA, CDR3 protein. A D gene is named only where the DNA matches it firmly. The size of a clone is reported for some rows only, either as once, few or many, or as a class for expanded clones.

NA	TRBV29-1	TRBJ2-7	TRBD2	TGCAGCGTTGTGGTCGGACTAGCGTCCTACGAGCAGTACTTC	CSVVVGLASYEQYF
once	TRBV5-1	TRBJ2-2	NA	TGCGCCAGCAGCTCCGACTCAACCGGGGAGCTGTTTTTT	CASSSDSTGELFF
few	TRBV20-1	TRBJ2-3	TRBD1	TGCAGTGCTAGAGAGCCGGGACAGCGGCAGTATTTT	CSAREPGQRQYF
NA	TRBV3-1	TRBJ2-3	NA	TGTGCCAGCAGCCTCCGACCGTCAGCCCTCGGGACAGATACGCAGTATTTT	CASSLRPSALGTDTQYF
NA	TRBV5-1	TRBJ2-1	NA	TGCGCCAGCAGCTTGGCCGGTAGTGGGCAGTTCTTC	CASSLAGSGQFF
NA	TRBV6-1	TRBJ1-5	NA	TGTGCCAGCAGTGAAAACCCGACCGGGCAGCCCCAGCATTTT	CASSENPTGQPQHF
NA	TRBV29-1	TRBJ1-2	TRBD1	TGCAGCGTGGAGGACAGGTGTGGCTACACCTTC	CSVEDRCGYTF
NA	TRBV20-1	TRBJ2-1	TRBD2	TGCAGTGCCAGCCATTGGACTAGCGGGAATTACAATGAGCAGTTCTTC	CSASHWTSGNYNEQFF
NA	TRBV27	TRBJ2-1	NA	TGTGCCAGCAGGGGAGTGGGTGGTGAGCGGTTCTTC	CASRGVGGERFF
NA	TRBV28	TRBJ2-5	NA	TGTGCCAGCAGTTTATTAGGTGAGGGACGGATTAAAGAGACCCAGTACTTC	CASSLLGEGRIKETQYF
few	TRBV7-2	TRBJ2-7	NA	TGTGCCAGCAGCGATCCTGTGGGGTTCTGGGACTCCTACGAGCAGTACTTC	CASSDPVGFWDSYEQYF
once	TRBV13	TRBJ1-1	NA	TGTGCCAGCAGCCCCCTGGTGACAGGGAACACTGAAGCTTTCTTT	CASSPLVTGNTEAFF
NA	TRBV7-2	TRBJ2-3	TRBD1	TGTGCCAGCAGCCGGGGACAGAACACAGATACGCAGTATTTT	CASSRGQNTDTQYF
few	TRBV20-1	TRBJ2-3	TRBD2	TGCAGTGCTAGAGATTGGGCTAGCGGCCCAGATACGCAGTATTTT	CSARDWASGPDTQYF
NA	TRBV7-2	TRBJ2-1	NA	TGTGCCAGTGGGATTAGCGGCAGCTCCTACAATGAGCAGTTCTTC	CASGISGSSYNEQFF
NA	TRBV7-2	TRBJ1-5	NA	TGTGCCAGCAGCACCCAGATAGGTAGCAATCAGCCCCAGCATTTT	CASSTQIGSNQPQHF
NA	TRBV7-8	TRBJ1-2	TRBD1	TGTGCCAGCAGCAGCCGGGACAGCCGCTACACCTTC	CASSSRDSRYTF
few	TRBV29-1	TRBJ2-7	TRBD2	TGCAGCGTTGAAAGAACTAGCGGGAGGAACGAGCAGTACTTC	CSVERTSGRNEQYF
NA	TRBV20-1	TRBJ2-5	NA	TGCAGTGCTAGAGACGGGGCCTTTACAGAGGAGACCCAGTACTTC	CSARDGAFTEETQYF
NA	TRBV12-3/TRBV12-4	TRBJ1-5	NA	TGTGCCAGCAGTTTCAGCAGGGAGGGCAATCAGCCCCAGCATTTT	CASSFSREGNQPQHF
NA	TRBV28	TRBJ2-1	TRBD2	TGTGCCAGCAGCCCGCCCGGGGCTAGCGGGACCTACAATGAGCAGTTCTTC	CASSPPGASGTYNEQFF
NA	TRBV2	TRBJ2-3	TRBD1	TGTGCCAGCAGGGCCGGGACAGCTTGTACGCAGTATTTT	CASRAGTACTQYF
NA	TRBV12-3/TRBV12-4	TRBJ1-5	NA	TGTGCCAGCAGTTTGGGGGCCAGGGATAATCAGCCCCAGCATTTT	CASSLGARDNQPQHF
few	TRBV6-1	TRBJ2-7	NA	TGTGCCAGCGAGAAGGGCTACGAGCAGTACTTC	CASEKGYEQYF